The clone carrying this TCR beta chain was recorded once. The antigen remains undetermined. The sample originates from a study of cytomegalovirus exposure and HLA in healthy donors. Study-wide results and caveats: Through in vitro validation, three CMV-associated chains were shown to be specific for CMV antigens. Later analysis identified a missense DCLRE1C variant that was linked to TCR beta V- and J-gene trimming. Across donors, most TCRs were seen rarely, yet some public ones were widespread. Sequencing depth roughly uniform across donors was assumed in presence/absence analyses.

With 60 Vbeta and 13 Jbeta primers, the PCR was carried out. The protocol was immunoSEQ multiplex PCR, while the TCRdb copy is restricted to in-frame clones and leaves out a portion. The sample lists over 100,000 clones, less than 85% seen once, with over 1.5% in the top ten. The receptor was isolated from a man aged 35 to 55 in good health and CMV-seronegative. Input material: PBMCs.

CDR3 amino acids: CASSEPLQPGGEKLFF. The CDR3, as DNA: TGTGCCAGCAGTGAACCCCTACAACCCGGAGGGGAAAAACTGTTTTTT. The chain combines TRBV25-1 with TRBJ1-4; D is undetermined. V lost 2 bases and J lost 8, with 18 bases in between. The germline CDR1 and CDR2 sequences are MGHDK and SYGVNS. The CDR3 has 16 amino acids.